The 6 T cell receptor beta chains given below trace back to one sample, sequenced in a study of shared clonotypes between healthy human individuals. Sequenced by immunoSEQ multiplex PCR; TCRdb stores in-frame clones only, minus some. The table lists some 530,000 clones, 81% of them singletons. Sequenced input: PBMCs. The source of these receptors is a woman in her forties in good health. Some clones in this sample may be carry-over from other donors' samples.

The DNA for the CDR3 is TGTGCCAGCAGCCTCGGGACAGGGAAGTACGAGCAGTACTTC. This translates into CASSLGTGKYEQYF. The J gene is TRBJ2-7, the V gene TRBV14; 9 bases map to TRBD1. The trim removed 4 bases at V and 4 bases at J, leaving 5 bases unmatched. There are 14 residues in the CDR3. The germline V gene encodes CDR1 SGHDN and CDR2 FVKESK. The whole variable domain, filled in from reference TRBV14 and TRBJ2-7, reads EAGVTQFPSHSVIEKGQTVTLRCDPISGHDNLYWYRRVMGKEIKFLLHFVKESKQDESGMPNNRFLAERTGGTYSTLKVQPAELEDSGVYFCASSLGTGKYEQYFGPGTRLTVT.

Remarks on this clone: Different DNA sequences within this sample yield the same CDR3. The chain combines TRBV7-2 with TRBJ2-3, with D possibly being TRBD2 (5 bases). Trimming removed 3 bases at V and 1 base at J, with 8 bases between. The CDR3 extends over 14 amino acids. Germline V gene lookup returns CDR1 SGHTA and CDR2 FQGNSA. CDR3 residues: CASSLSAGTDTQYF. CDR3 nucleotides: TGTGCCAGCAGCTTGTCAGCGGGCACAGATACGCAGTATTTT.

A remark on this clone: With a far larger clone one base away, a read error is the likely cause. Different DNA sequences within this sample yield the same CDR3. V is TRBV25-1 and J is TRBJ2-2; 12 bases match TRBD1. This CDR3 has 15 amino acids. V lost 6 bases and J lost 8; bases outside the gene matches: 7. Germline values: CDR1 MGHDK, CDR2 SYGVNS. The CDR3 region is CASRGTGGASGELFF. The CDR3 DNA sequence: TGTGCCAGCAGGGGGACAGGGGGCGCTTCTGGGGAGCTGTTTTTT.

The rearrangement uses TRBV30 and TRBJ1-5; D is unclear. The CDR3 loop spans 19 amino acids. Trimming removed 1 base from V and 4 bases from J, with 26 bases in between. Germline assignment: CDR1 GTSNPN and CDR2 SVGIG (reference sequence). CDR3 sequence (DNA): TGTGCCTGGAGTGAGACCCCTACTAAACGCCCGGACGGAAATCAGCCCCAGCATTTT. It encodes CAWSETPTKRPDGNQPQHF.

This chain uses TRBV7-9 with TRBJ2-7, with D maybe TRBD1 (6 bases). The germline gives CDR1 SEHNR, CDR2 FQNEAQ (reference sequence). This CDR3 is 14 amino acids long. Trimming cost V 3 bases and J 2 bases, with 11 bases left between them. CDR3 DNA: TGTGCCAGCAGCTTCGGGGACACCCCCTACGAGCAGTACTTC. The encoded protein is CASSFGDTPYEQYF.

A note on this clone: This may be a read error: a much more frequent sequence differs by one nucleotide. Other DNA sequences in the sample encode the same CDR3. In DNA, the CDR3 is TGTGCCAGCAGTTTAGCCCCTGGGGGAGAGCGGACCCCGGGTGAGCAGTTCTTC. Translated, it gives CASSLAPGGERTPGEQFF. This chain uses TRBV28 with TRBJ2-1; D might be TRBD1 or TRBD2, each matching 5 bases. CDR1 and CDR2 from the germline V gene are MDHEN and SYDVKM. There are 18 residues in the CDR3. Trimming pared 2 bases from V and 9 bases from J, leaving 26 bases between.